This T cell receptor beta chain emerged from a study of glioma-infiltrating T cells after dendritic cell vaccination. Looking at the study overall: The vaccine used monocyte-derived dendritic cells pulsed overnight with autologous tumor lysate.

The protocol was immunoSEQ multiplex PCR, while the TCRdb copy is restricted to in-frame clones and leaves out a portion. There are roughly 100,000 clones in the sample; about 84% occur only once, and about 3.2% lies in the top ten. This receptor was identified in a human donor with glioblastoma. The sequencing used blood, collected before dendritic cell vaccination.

CDR3 amino acids: CASSLVGGLNTEAFF. Written as DNA, the CDR3 is TGTGCCAGCAGCCTCGTCGGGGGGCTGAACACTGAAGCTTTCTTT. V and J are TRBV7-9 and TRBJ1-1, with D maybe TRBD1 (6 bases). Trimming removed 5 bases at V and 0 bases at J, with 13 bases between. The CDR3 loop spans 15 amino acids. Germline V gene data show CDR1 as SEHNR and CDR2 as FQNEAQ (reference sequence).